This is a list of T cell receptor beta chains from one sample in a study of shared clonotypes between healthy human individuals. TCRdb keeps only in-frame clones here, not all; method: immunoSEQ multiplex PCR. The table has around 600,000 clones, 98% seen once; the top ten hold approximately 0.3%. Sequencing input: naive CD8+ T cells sorted from blood. All receptors come from a man aged 25-45 years in good health. Each CDR3 is given with its conserved first and last residue. The D gene is left open where the match is weak. Only part of the rows carry a size: once, few, many, or a class if the clone is expanded.

J	size	V	D	DNA	CDR3
TRBJ2-7	.	TRBV5-5	.	TGTGCCAGCAGGGACCGGACACACGAGCAGTACTTC	CASRDRTHEQYF
TRBJ1-2	.	TRBV28	.	TGTGCCAGCAGCCCCCGTGGGATTCTCCAATCGGGTGGCTACACCTTC	CASSPRGILQSGGYTF
TRBJ1-5	.	TRBV30	TRBD1	TGTGCCTGGGGGACAGGGGGCTTTCAGCCCCAGCATTTT	CAWGTGGFQPQHF
TRBJ2-7	.	TRBV10-1	TRBD2	TGCGCCAGCAGTTCTAGCGGGAGTCAGAACGAGCAGTACTTC	CASSSSGSQNEQYF
TRBJ2-7	.	TRBV29-1	TRBD1	TGCAGCGTTGCAGGGACAGATCGAGGGAGCTCCTACGAGCAGTACTTC	CSVAGTDRGSSYEQYF
TRBJ2-7	.	TRBV7-3	TRBD1	TGTGCCAGCAGCCCAGGACAGGGTGGTTACGAGCAGTACTTC	CASSPGQGGYEQYF
TRBJ2-7	.	TRBV10-3	TRBD2	TGTGCCATCACCAAAGGGACTAGCGGATACGAGCAGTACTTC	CAITKGTSGYEQYF
TRBJ2-3	.	TRBV5-4	TRBD1	TGTGCCAGCAGCCCCGGGACAGGGGGCACAGATACGCAGTATTTT	CASSPGTGGTDTQYF
TRBJ2-1	.	TRBV13	.	TGTGCCAGCAGCCAAACTGCCGATGAGCAGTTCTTC	CASSQTADEQFF
TRBJ2-1	.	TRBV18	TRBD2	TGTGCCAGCTCACTCACTAGCGGGAGATACGATGAGCAGTTCTTC	CASSLTSGRYDEQFF
TRBJ2-7	.	TRBV4-1	.	TGCGCCAGCAGCCAAGAAGGTTCCGGCGGTACCTACGAGCAGTACTTC	CASSQEGSGGTYEQYF
TRBJ2-7	once	TRBV13	.	TGTGCCAGCAGTACGGGGGACTCCCACGCCGAGCAGTACTTC	CASSTGDSHAEQYF
TRBJ1-2	.	TRBV19	.	TGTGCCAGTAGTACGACTGAGAACTATGGCTACACCTTC	CASSTTENYGYTF
TRBJ2-2	.	TRBV29-1	.	TGCAGCGTTCCCAGGGTCACCGGGGAGCTGTTTTTT	CSVPRVTGELFF
TRBJ2-7	once	TRBV9	.	TGTGCCAGCAGCCCGTCGCCTCTGGCTTCCTACGAGCAGTACTTC	CASSPSPLASYEQYF
TRBJ1-5	.	TRBV28	.	TGTGCCAGCGTGAGGGGCAATCAGCCCCAGCATTTT	CASVRGNQPQHF
TRBJ2-7	.	TRBV7-9	.	TGTGCCAGCAGCCCCAGGGGCGGGTACGAGCAGTACTTC	CASSPRGGYEQYF
TRBJ1-1	.	TRBV30	.	TGTGCCTGCTCAGGGCGCCTATTTGAAGCTTTCTTT	CACSGRLFEAFF
TRBJ1-1	.	TRBV10-2	.	TGCGCCAGTAGGGAGGAATACGGAGAAAGAAACCCTGAAGCTTTCTTT	CASREEYGERNPEAFF
TRBJ2-6	.	TRBV11-2	TRBD2	TGTGCCAGCAGCTTAGATGTTGGGACTAGCGGCCCCTCTGGGGCCAACGTCCTGACTTTC	CASSLDVGTSGPSGANVLTF
TRBJ2-1	once	TRBV5-1	TRBD2	TGCGCCAGCAGCTTGGCCGCTAGCGGGATCGATTACAATGAGCAGTTCTTC	CASSLAASGIDYNEQFF
TRBJ2-1	.	TRBV19	.	TGTGCCAGTAGTATTGTCCCAGGGCCCTACAATGAGCAGTTCTTC	CASSIVPGPYNEQFF
TRBJ1-1	.	TRBV6-5	TRBD1	TGTGCCAGCAGTTACCAGGGGGATAACACTGAAGCTTTCTTT	CASSYQGDNTEAFF
TRBJ2-1	.	TRBV7-9	.	TGTGCCAGCAGCTCTACACCGTACAATGAGCAGTTCTTC	CASSSTPYNEQFF
TRBJ2-7	.	TRBV14	TRBD1	TGTGCCAGCAGCCAAGAGCTTCTGGGACAGGGTCTCTACGAGCAGTACTTC	CASSQELLGQGLYEQYF
TRBJ1-2	.	TRBV27	TRBD1	TGTGCCAGCAGCCAGACAGGGTGGGGGCTGTCGAATGGCTACACCTTC	CASSQTGWGLSNGYTF
TRBJ2-2	.	TRBV2	.	TGTGCCAGCAGTGAATGGACAGTTATATCCGGGGAGCTGTTTTTT	CASSEWTVISGELFF
TRBJ2-3	.	TRBV7-3	TRBD2	TGTGCCAGCAGCCTAGCGGGAGGGTCGGCAGATACGCAGTATTTT	CASSLAGGSADTQYF
TRBJ2-1	.	TRBV28	TRBD2	TGTGCCAGCAGACATCTAGCGGGAGACTTCGATGAGCAGTTCTTC	CASRHLAGDFDEQFF
TRBJ1-4	.	TRBV29-1	.	TGCAGCGTCCGGTTTAAGACTGAAGCAACTAATGAAAAACTGTTTTTT	CSVRFKTEATNEKLFF
TRBJ2-2	.	TRBV5-6	TRBD1	TGTGCCAGCAGCACCGGGACAGGGGGTGCCGGGGAGCTGTTTTTT	CASSTGTGGAGELFF
TRBJ2-7	.	TRBV11-2	.	TGTGCCAGCAGCTTATTCTCTCAGGGTTCATTAATCTCCTACGAGCAGTACTTC	CASSLFSQGSLISYEQYF
TRBJ2-5	.	TRBV11-2	.	TGTGCCAGCAGCCCCACTACGAGAGGAGAGACCCAGTACTTC	CASSPTTRGETQYF
TRBJ1-4	.	TRBV7-2	.	TGTGCCAGCAGCTTAAATACGGGGGGCGGTGGCGAAAAACTGTTTTTT	CASSLNTGGGGEKLFF
TRBJ2-7	.	TRBV19	.	TGTGCCAGTAGTCCCTCCCGGGCAGGGAACTACGAGCAGTACTTC	CASSPSRAGNYEQYF
TRBJ2-2	once	TRBV6-5	.	TGTGCCAGCAGTTACGGAGACACCGGGGAGCTGTTTTTT	CASSYGDTGELFF